The 10 T cell receptor beta chains below come from one sample, sequenced in a study of blood T cell repertoires in COVID-19. Clones were read by immunoSEQ multiplex PCR, and TCRdb kept only the in-frame ones, dropping some. The sample carries 300,000 to 450,000 clones, 85% to 90% recorded once. The sample taken for sequencing was PBMCs or T cells enriched from blood (not recorded which). The receptors come from a young woman who had recovered from COVID-19.

The chain recombines TRBV4-1 with TRBJ2-3; 9 bases line up with TRBD2. V lost 1 base, J lost 2 bases, and 4 bases stayed unmatched. CDR1 and CDR2 from the germline V gene are MGHRA and YSYEKL. This CDR3 has 16 amino acids. CDR3 in DNA: TGCGCCAGCAGCCAAGTAGCGGGGGCCCCCACAGATACGCAGTATTTT. It codes for CASSQVAGAPTDTQYF.

V usage is TRBV6-5 and J usage is TRBJ2-3, with 8 bases matching TRBD2. This CDR3 contains 14 residues. J gave up 4 bases and V 3 bases, and 3 bases lay outside the gene matches. CDR1 is MNHEY, CDR2 SVGAGI, per germline. The CDR3 here is CASSYGGGPDTQYF. In DNA, the CDR3 is TGTGCCAGCAGTTATGGCGGGGGGCCAGATACGCAGTATTTT.

The rearrangement links TRBV5-4 to TRBJ2-2; D is perhaps TRBD1 (5 bases). Per the germline V gene, CDR1 is SGHNT and CDR2 is YYREEE (reference sequence). The CDR3 runs 16 residues. Trimming removed 1 base at V and 7 bases at J, with 17 bases between. The CDR3, as DNA: TGTGCCAGCAGCTTGCAGGGTTCAGGGCTCATCGGGGAGCTGTTTTTT. Protein: CASSLQGSGLIGELFF.

The genes are TRBV6-2 or TRBV6-3 and TRBJ2-7, with 7 bases lining up with TRBD1. Germline CDR1 and CDR2: MNHEY and SVGEGT. Trimming cost V 3 bases and J 0 bases; bases outside gene matches: 5. The CDR3 has 15 amino acids. CDR3 sequence: CASSYPRQGSYEQYF. The CDR3 DNA reads TGTGCCAGCAGTTATCCCAGACAGGGCTCCTACGAGCAGTACTTC.

The V and J genes are TRBV7-8 and TRBJ1-2; D uncertain. Germline V gene data show CDR1 as SGHVS and CDR2 as FQNEAQ. Deletions cut 4 bases from V and 4 bases from J, with 25 bases between. The CDR3 sequence is 18 residues long. In DNA, the CDR3 is TGTGCCAGCAGCTCAAGCGCAGGCCGGGATTTAATGATCTATGGCTACACCTTC. Protein sequence: CASSSSAGRDLMIYGYTF.

CDR3 sequence reads: CASSGMGQGLQKLFF. CDR3 sequence (DNA): TGTGCCAGCAGCGGCATGGGACAGGGGCTCCAAAAACTGTTTTTT. The V call is TRBV7-2, the J call TRBJ1-4; 10 bases agree with TRBD1. The CDR3 is 15 residues long. V trimming: 5 bases; J trimming: 9 bases; junction bases outside the gene matches: 9. Per germline, CDR1 SGHTA and CDR2 FQGNSA.

The CDR3, as DNA: TGTGCCAGCAATTCCGGTAGCTCCTATAATTCACCCCTCCACTTT. This codes for CASNSGSSYNSPLHF. The rearrangement joins TRBV5-4 to TRBJ1-6; no reliable D call. This CDR3 spans 15 amino acids. V shed 6 bases and J shed 0 bases, with 10 bases lying between them. CDR1 is SGHNT and CDR2 is YYREEE in the germline V gene (reference sequence).

The V and J genes are TRBV6-5 and TRBJ2-1; 7 nucleotides agree with TRBD2. CDR3 length: 15 amino acids. The V gene end was trimmed by 2 bases and the J gene end by 4 bases; junction bases not matched to a gene: 5. Germline CDR1 is MNHEY and CDR2 is SVGAGI. The CDR3 is CASSYTGGGYNEQFF. In nucleotides, the CDR3 is TGTGCCAGCAGTTACACGGGCGGGGGATACAATGAGCAGTTCTTC.

The table lists this clone with a count of one. This rearrangement joins TRBV3-1 (or the pseudogene TRBV3-2) to TRBJ2-7; 7 bases are shared with TRBD1. CDR1 and CDR2 (germline): LGHDT, YNNKEL (reference sequence). V lost 8 bases and J lost 3; bases outside the gene matches: 10. This CDR3 comprises 14 residues. CDR3 nucleotide sequence: TGTGCCAGCCGGGACAGTTCTGCGTTCTACGAGCAGTACTTC. It translates to CASRDSSAFYEQYF.

This clone appeared once. This sequence joins TRBV27 and TRBJ1-1; weak D call: TRBD1 (5 bases). From germline, CDR1 is MNHEY and CDR2 SMNVEV (reference sequence). V was cut by 2 bases and J by 8 bases, with 12 bases left in between. The CDR3 extends over 13 amino acids. The CDR3 DNA reads TGTGCCAGCAGTTTACGGGGGGTAATGGAAGCTTTCTTT. Protein: CASSLRGVMEAFF.